The rows below give T cell receptor beta chains drawn from one sample of a study of T-cell memory formation after mild COVID-19. TCRdb itself ran the 5' RACE reads through MiXCR, one entry per CDR3 protein. The repertoire holds about 440,000 distinct CDR3 sequences, 20% seen once, with roughly 8% in the top ten. The material sequenced was PBMCs or a T cell subset sorted from them (not recorded which). These receptors were taken from an adult woman who had mild COVID-19 (a few samples of this study predate the infection). Cell type and time point are not known. Each CDR3 is given with its conserved first and last residue. The D gene is left open where the match is weak. Clone size is given for some rows only: seen once, a few or many times, or a class if the clone is expanded.

>15|-|TRBJ1-5|few|TRBV5-1
TGCGCCAGCAGCTTGATCGCCGGGGACAATCAGCCCCAGCATTTT
CASSLIAGDNQPQHF
>14|-|TRBJ1-2|few|TRBV5-1
TGCGCCAGCAGCACCGGGAGTCCAAAGGAGGACTACACCTTC
CASSTGSPKEDYTF
>14|-|TRBJ2-7|-|TRBV24-1
TGTGCCACCAGTGATTTAGTCGGGACTGGAGAGCAGTACTTC
CATSDLVGTGEQYF
>16|TRBD1|TRBJ1-3|many|TRBV3-1
TGTGCCAGCAGTACTACCCACAGGGGAGCTGGAAACACCATATATTTT
CASSTTHRGAGNTIYF
>12|-|TRBJ2-2|few|TRBV29-1
TGCAGCGTGCTCCGGGACACCGGGGAGCTGTTTTTT
CSVLRDTGELFF
>16|-|TRBJ1-4|-|TRBV5-5
TGTGCCAGCAGCTCCCCCCGCAGCTCGGCTAATGAAAAACTGTTTTTT
CASSSPRSSANEKLFF
>17|TRBD2|TRBJ2-3|-|TRBV10-3
TGTGCCATCAGTACCCGACTAGCGGGGGGATTCACAGATACGCAGTATTTT
CAISTRLAGGFTDTQYF
>13|-|TRBJ2-3|-|TRBV20-1
TGCAGTGCCAGGACCCCCCAGGTGGAGACGCAGTATTTT
CSARTPQVETQYF
>13|-|TRBJ2-1|-|TRBV11-2
TGTGCCAGCAGCTTAGTTAGGGACAATGAGCAGTTCTTC
CASSLVRDNEQFF
>16|-|TRBJ2-3|-|TRBV3-1
TGTGCCAGCAGCGCCGCTTGGGGGGAGGATAGAGATACGCAGTATTTT
CASSAAWGEDRDTQYF
>16|TRBD2|TRBJ2-2|many|TRBV5-1
TGCGCCAGCAGCTTGGACTACGGGGGGGCCGCCGGGGAGCTGTTTTTT
CASSLDYGGAAGELFF
>14|-|TRBJ1-4|-|TRBV5-5
TGTGCCAGCAGCTTGAGGACTACCAATGAAAAACTGTTTTTT
CASSLRTTNEKLFF
>18|TRBD2|TRBJ2-3|-|TRBV6-6
TGTGCCAGCAGACTACACATGGGGACTAGCGGGGATTTAGATACGCAGTATTTT
CASRLHMGTSGDLDTQYF
>12|-|TRBJ2-1|many|TRBV7-6
TGTGCCAGCAGTTTCAGGGACAATGAGCAGTTCTTC
CASSFRDNEQFF
>12|-|TRBJ2-2|few|TRBV4-1
TGCGCCAGCAGCCAACCCAGGGGGAGGTTGTTTTTT
CASSQPRGRLFF